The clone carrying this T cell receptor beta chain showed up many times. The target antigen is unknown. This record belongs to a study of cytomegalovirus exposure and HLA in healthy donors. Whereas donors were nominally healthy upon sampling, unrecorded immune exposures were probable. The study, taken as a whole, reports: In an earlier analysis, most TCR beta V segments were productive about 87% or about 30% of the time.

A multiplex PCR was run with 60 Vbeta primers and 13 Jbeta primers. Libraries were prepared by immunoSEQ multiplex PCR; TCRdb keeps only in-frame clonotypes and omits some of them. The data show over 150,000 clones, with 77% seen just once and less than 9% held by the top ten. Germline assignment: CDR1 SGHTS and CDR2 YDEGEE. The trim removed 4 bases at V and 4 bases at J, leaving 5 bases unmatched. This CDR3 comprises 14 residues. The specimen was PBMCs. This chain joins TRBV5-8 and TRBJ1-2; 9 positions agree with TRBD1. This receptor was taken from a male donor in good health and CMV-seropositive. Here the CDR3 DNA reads TGTGCCAGCAGCGAAATACAGGGGGCCTATGGCTACACCTTC. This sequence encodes CASSEIQGAYGYTF.